This entry lists 18 T cell receptor delta chains sequenced from one sample in a study of gammadelta T cells in human blood. TCRdb reanalysed the RT-PCR reads via CATT. Among about 1,000 delta-chain clones listed, approximately 35% were seen once. The sequenced sample consisted of Vgamma9Vdelta2 gamma-delta T cells from infant blood. These receptors were collected from a human donor.

Sample share makes this clone medium-sized (0.01 to 0.1%). A much bigger clone sits one base away, suggesting this may be a read error. The rearrangement uses TRDV2 and TRDJ1; 12 bases align to TRDD3. This CDR3 has 19 residues. Per germline, CDR1 GEAIGNYY and CDR2 EKD. The CDR3 DNA reads TGTGCCTGTAACACCGTGTTTACTGGGGGATACAAATACACCGATAAACTCATCTTT. Translated, it gives CACNTVFTGGYKYTDKLIF.

This clone was picked up a small number of times. The TCRdb protein, from a much larger clone, departs from this DNA's translation at residue 4, likely by read error; the protein shown derives from the DNA. The chain employs TRDV2 and TRDJ1; TRDD3 is a possible D gene (6 bases). V lost 4 bases and J 0 bases, leaving 14 bases between the germline ends. This CDR3 has 15 residues. CDR1 is GEAIGNYY, CDR2 EKD, per germline. The CDR3: CACETVGVYTDKLIF. DNA for the CDR3: TGTGCCTGTGAAACCGTGGGGGTGTACACCGATAAACTCATCTTT.

As concerns this clone: A far more abundant clone sits one base away, making this likely a read error. The V gene call reads TRDV2; no J gene was called; TRDD3, the D gene given by the table, was not confirmed from the DNA. The CDR3 loop spans 20 amino acids. The germline V gene has CDR1 GEAIGNYY and CDR2 EKD. In nucleotides, the CDR3 is TGTGCCTGTGACAATACTGGGGGATACGCGAGCTCCTGGGACACCCGACAGAAGTTTTTC. Its translation is CACDNTGGYASSWDTRQKFF.

This clone counts as large (0.1 to 1%). This sample also contains other DNA sequences that code for the same CDR3. The chain links TRDV2 to TRDJ1; 9 bases fit TRDD3. V was clipped by 3 bases and J by 6 bases; unmatched bases: 19. CDR1 GEAIGNYY and CDR2 EKD come from the germline V gene. The CDR3 is made up of 18 amino acids. This chain's CDR3 is CACDSVRTGIRGTNKLIF. The CDR3 nucleotides are TGTGCCTGTGACTCGGTAAGGACGGGGATACGCGGGACCAATAAACTCATCTTT.

This clone was picked up a small number of times. A far bigger clonotype differs at one base, so this is likely a read error. This chain uses TRDV2 with TRDJ1, with TRDD3 matching 8 bases. Matching the DNA to germline supplied the J gene, which TCRdb does not give. CDR1 and CDR2 from the germline V gene are GEAIGNYY and EKD. This CDR3 region has 15 residues. CDR3 protein: CACDVLGANTYKLIF. The DNA of the CDR3 is TGTGCCTGTGACGTACTGGGGGCCAACACCTATAAACTCATCTTT.

In the case of this clone: A far larger clone is off by one base, so a read error is likely. The genes are TRDV2 and TRDJ3; 8 bases line up with TRDD3. Per germline, CDR1 GEAIGNYY and CDR2 EKD. The junction had 12 bases not matched to a gene; V was cut back by 3 bases and J by 0 bases. This CDR3 is 20 amino acids long. The CDR3: CACDVLGAHDSSWDTRQMFF. As DNA, the CDR3 is TGTGCCTGTGACGTACTGGGGGCCCACGACAGCTCCTGGGACACCCGACAGATGTTTTTC.

About this clone: A read error is the likely source, as a far larger clone sits one nucleotide away. The sample holds other DNA sequences that translate to the same CDR3. The chain links TRDV3 to TRDJ3; D not certain. As TCRdb names no J gene, one was assigned here on the basis of a DNA match to germline. V gave up 5 bases and J gave up 0 bases, with 11 bases separating them. Per germline, CDR1 TVYSNPD and CDR2 GDNSRS (reference sequence). This CDR3 has 15 residues. CDR3 protein: CAPSDVSWDTRQMFF. In DNA, the CDR3 is TGTGCCCCCTCGGATGTCTCCTGGGACACCCGACAGATGTTTTTC.

This clone was found a few times. TCRdb lists the protein of a much larger clone for this DNA, which differs at residue 10, so this is likely a read error; the protein given here is translated from the DNA itself. The chain uses TRDV2 and TRDJ1; D gene uncertain. Trimming took 1 base from V and 7 from J, leaving 15 bases between them. The CDR3 totals 14 residues. Germline lookup yields CDR1 GEAIGNYY and CDR2 EKD. The CDR3 sequence is CACDTRTMGPKLIF. The CDR3 bases are TGTGCCTGTGACACACGAACCATGGGACCTAAACTCATCTTT.

The chain recombines TRDV2 with TRDJ3; 10 nucleotides agree with TRDD3. Here the J gene came from matching the DNA to germline, since TCRdb omits it. CDR1 and CDR2 (germline): GEAIGNYY, EKD. The junction had 8 bases not matched to a gene; V was cut back by 1 base and J by 0 bases. The CDR3 totals 20 residues. CDR3 residues: CACDTIYGGYSSWDTRQMFF. CDR3 in DNA: TGTGCCTGTGACACGATATATGGGGGATACTCCTCCTGGGACACCCGACAGATGTTTTTC.

This clone is a singleton in its sample. The protein TCRdb lists belongs to a much larger clone and differs from this DNA's translation at residue 5, which points to a read error; the protein shown is made from the DNA. The chain recombines TRDV2 with TRDJ2; TRDD3 agrees at 7 bases. The J gene, not given by TCRdb, was assigned here from a germline match of the nucleotide sequence. V was pared by 3 bases and J by 2 bases, with 2 bases of the junction left unmatched. CDR3 length: 14 residues. Germline loops: CDR1 GEAIGNYY, CDR2 EKD. The CDR3 protein is CACDAWGLTAQLFF. The CDR3 DNA reads as TGTGCCTGTGACGCCTGGGGGTTGACAGCACAACTCTTCTTT.

With regard to this clone: TCRdb's entry gives the protein of a much larger clone, which mismatches this DNA's translation at residue 8, likely from a read error; the protein reported here is translated from the DNA. The chain uses TRDV2 and TRDJ1; 8 bases are a match to TRDD3. The J gene, not given by TCRdb, was assigned here from a germline match of the nucleotide sequence. After removal of 2 bases from V and 0 bases from J, the junction contained 13 bases not matched to a gene. CDR1 and CDR2 (germline): GEAIGNYY, EKD. The CDR3 has 18 residues. The CDR3 protein is CACDRVLRDTFYTDKLIF. The CDR3 DNA follows: TGTGCCTGTGACAGAGTACTGAGGGATACGTTTTACACCGATAAACTCATCTTT.

To note about this clone: This clone may be a read error of a much larger clone one base away. J is TRDJ3 and V is TRDV2; D might be TRDD3 (6 bases). Looked up from germline, CDR1 is GEAIGNYY and CDR2 is EKD. The CDR3 has 18 residues. Here the CDR3 reads CACDTGWGHSWDARQMFF. The CDR3 DNA reads TGTGCCTGTGACACCGGATGGGGGCACTCCTGGGACGCCCGACAGATGTTTTTC.

This clone is judged large. The gene calls are TRDV2 and TRDJ1; 7 bases match TRDD3. V shed 0 bases and J 0 bases; nucleotides not matched to a gene: 0. CDR1 and CDR2 from the germline V gene are GEAIGNYY and EKD. The CDR3 is 14 residues long. CDR3 DNA: TGTGCCTGTGACACCGGGGGATACACCGATAAACTCATCTTT. Protein sequence: CACDTGGYTDKLIF.

In regard to this clone: The translation of this DNA and the TCRdb protein of a much larger clone differ at residue 6, probably owing to a read error; the protein shown here is translated from the DNA. This chain uses TRDV2 with TRDJ1; TRDD3 matches 8 bases. Here the J gene was assigned by germline matching of the DNA, as TCRdb has none. CDR1 is GEAIGNYY and CDR2 is EKD in the germline V gene. Trimming at V came to 0 bases and at J to 3 bases, leaving 17 bases not matched to a gene. CDR3 length equals 19 residues. CDR3 bases: TGTGCCTGTGACACCCGTACGACTCGGGGGATAGATGGGGCCGATAAACTCATCTTT. Translation gives CACDTRTTRGIDGADKLIF.

This clone appeared a few times. A far larger clone is one base from this, pointing to a likely read error. The chain has TRDV2 and TRDJ1; D is unresolved. The CDR3 runs to 16 residues. V gave up 0 bases and J gave up 1 base, with 14 bases separating them. In germline, CDR1 is GEAIGNYY, CDR2 EKD. Here the CDR3 reads CACDTVGGSTTDKLIF. For the CDR3, the DNA is TGTGCCTGTGACACCGTAGGTGGGTCGACCACCGATAAACTCATCTTT.

In regard to this clone: A far larger clone differs by one base, so this is likely a read error. The chain links TRDV2 to TRDJ3, with D possibly being TRDD3 (5 bases). This CDR3 spans 17 amino acids. The germline CDR1 and CDR2 sequences are GEAIGNYY and EKD. In DNA, the CDR3 is TGTGCCTGTGACACCTTGCTTACCACCTGGGACACCCGACAGATATTTTTC. It translates to CACDTLLTTWDTRQIFF.

In its sample, this clone is hyperexpanded (1% or more). J is TRDJ3 and V is TRDV2, with TRDD3 matching over 8 bases. V dropped 1 base and J dropped 0; count of bases not matched to a gene: 7. The CDR3 spans 19 residues. The germline gives CDR1 GEAIGNYY, CDR2 EKD. CDR3 sequence: CACDTATGGNSWDTRQMFF. For the CDR3, the DNA is TGTGCCTGTGACACGGCGACTGGGGGTAACTCCTGGGACACCCGACAGATGTTTTTC.

This clone was recorded once. The mismatch at residue 11 between this DNA's translation and the TCRdb protein of a much larger clone likely reflects a read error; the protein shown is translated from the DNA. The chain carries TRDV2 and TRDJ1; 13 positions match TRDD3. The J gene, absent from TCRdb, was called here by matching the DNA to germline. CDR1 is GEAIGNYY and CDR2 is EKD in the germline V gene. The CDR3 extends over 16 amino acids. Trimming cost V 2 bases and J 4 bases; bases outside gene matches: 6. Here the CDR3 DNA reads TGTGCCTGTGACATACTGGGGGATACGCACAACGATAAACTCATCTTT. It translates to CACDILGDTHNDKLIF.